This T cell receptor (beta chain) was found in a study of T cells in Graves' hyperthyroidism and ophthalmopathy. Study information: The initial diagnosis was the point when peripheral blood was collected, ahead of any treatment. Study-wide results and limits: Most expanded thyroid clonotypes above 0.001 also appeared in blood.

Regions amplified from RNA transcripts were the TCR beta CDR3 regions. The HTBI primer set drove a first-round RT-PCR of the TCR CDR3. In TCRdb, the multiplex PCR reads were re-called with MiXCR into one record per CDR3 protein. Seen here are fewer than 550,000 distinct CDR3 sequences, 15% to 19% observed once, and the top ten hold over 7.5%. Patients showing uncontrolled infection, other autoimmune disease, pregnancy or lactation were ineligible. This clonotype was detected ten times or more. The antigen remains undetermined. Germline assignment: CDR1 DFQATT and CDR2 SNEGSKA (reference sequence). The CDR3 sequence is 16 residues long. V lost 6 bases and J lost 0, with 21 bases in between.

The specimen was blood. This TCR was recovered from a woman younger than 35 with Graves' hyperthyroidism. This chain joins TRBV20-1 and TRBJ2-7; possible D gene TRBD2, 6 bases. CDR3 protein: CSARPRWRDPSYEQYF. The CDR3 DNA is TGCAGTGCCCGCCCACGATGGAGGGATCCCTCCTACGAGCAGTACTTC.